The sample holds a few counts of the clone carrying this TCR beta chain. This specimen belongs to a study of CD8+ T cells in alopecia areata. Treatment of the sample: oral pan-JAK inhibitor, 5-10 mg twice daily. CDR1 is GTSNPN and CDR2 is SVGIG in the germline V gene (reference sequence). CDR3 size: 14 residues. V was pared by 0 bases and J by 6 bases, with 9 bases between. As the sequencing template, cDNA was produced by extracting RNA and reverse transcribing it. Data came from immunoSEQ multiplex PCR; TCRdb stores just in-frame clones and leaves some out. Of 100,000 to 120,000 clones listed, less than 60% are singletons.

The specimen comprised CD4+ T cells sorted from blood, sampled at week 24, from a patient treated with tofacitinib. The chain joins TRBV30 to TRBJ1-6; no firm D call. This sequence was found in a human donor with alopecia areata. This CDR3 is CAWSVGLPNSPLHF. CDR3 nucleotide sequence: TGTGCCTGGAGTGTCGGGCTTCCTAATTCACCCCTCCACTTT.